A selection of T cell receptor beta chains follows, all from one sample in a study of blood T cell repertoires in COVID-19. Profiling relied on immunoSEQ multiplex PCR, and the TCRdb table lists in-frame clones only, not all of them. The sample holds roughly 32,000 clones, 91% seen once. The material sequenced was peripheral blood. The receptors here all came from a human donor with active COVID-19. The donor label of this sample is uncertain. Each CDR3 is given with its conserved first and last residue. Fields, in order: CDR3 DNA, CDR3 protein, D gene, V gene, clone size, J gene. The D gene is left open where the match is weak. Only some rows state a clone size, as once, few, many or a class for expanded clones.

cdr3_nt: TGTGCCAGCAGCTCTGGGACTAGCGGGCAGGGGTTGTACAATGAGCAGTTCTTC; cdr3_aa: CASSSGTSGQGLYNEQFF; d_call: TRBD2; v_call: TRBV3-1/TRBV3-2; clone_size: NA; j_call: TRBJ2-1
cdr3_nt: TGTGCCAGCAGCGTAGTCGACATGCTTTATGGCTACACCTTC; cdr3_aa: CASSVVDMLYGYTF; d_call: NA; v_call: TRBV11-3; clone_size: NA; j_call: TRBJ1-2
cdr3_nt: TGTGCCAGCAGCCCGGGACTAGAGAGCAATGAGCAGTTCTTC; cdr3_aa: CASSPGLESNEQFF; d_call: TRBD2; v_call: TRBV7-9; clone_size: NA; j_call: TRBJ2-1
cdr3_nt: TGTGCCTGGAGTGTAAACAGGTTAACTAATGAAAAACTGTTTTTT; cdr3_aa: CAWSVNRLTNEKLFF; d_call: NA; v_call: TRBV30; clone_size: NA; j_call: TRBJ1-4
cdr3_nt: TGCGCCAGCAGCCAATTTCTAAAGGGGGAAACAGATACGCAGTATTTT; cdr3_aa: CASSQFLKGETDTQYF; d_call: NA; v_call: TRBV4-3; clone_size: NA; j_call: TRBJ2-3
cdr3_nt: TGTGCCAGCAGTCCTATAAGCACCGGGGAGCTGTTTTTT; cdr3_aa: CASSPISTGELFF; d_call: NA; v_call: TRBV3-1/TRBV3-2; clone_size: NA; j_call: TRBJ2-2
cdr3_nt: TGTGCCAGCTCACCACCGGGAGGGCCGATGAACACTGAAGCTTTCTTT; cdr3_aa: CASSPPGGPMNTEAFF; d_call: NA; v_call: TRBV18; clone_size: once; j_call: TRBJ1-1
cdr3_nt: TGTGCCAGCAGCCAAGCCCAGGGGAGTAACTATGGCTACACCTTC; cdr3_aa: CASSQAQGSNYGYTF; d_call: NA; v_call: TRBV14; clone_size: NA; j_call: TRBJ1-2
cdr3_nt: TGTGCCAGCAGCTTGGTTCCGGTAAACTATGGCTACACCTTC; cdr3_aa: CASSLVPVNYGYTF; d_call: NA; v_call: TRBV5-4; clone_size: once; j_call: TRBJ1-2
cdr3_nt: TGCGCCAGCGGCCGGGAGCTCACTGAAGCTTTCTTT; cdr3_aa: CASGRELTEAFF; d_call: NA; v_call: TRBV5-1; clone_size: NA; j_call: TRBJ1-1
cdr3_nt: TGTGCCAGCTCACCGCGGAACCCGGTCGCGAACACCGGGGAGCTGTTTTTT; cdr3_aa: CASSPRNPVANTGELFF; d_call: NA; v_call: TRBV18; clone_size: NA; j_call: TRBJ2-2
cdr3_nt: TGTGCCACCAGCAGAGATCAGTCCGTAGCCAAAAACATTCAGTACTTC; cdr3_aa: CATSRDQSVAKNIQYF; d_call: NA; v_call: TRBV15; clone_size: NA; j_call: TRBJ2-4
cdr3_nt: TGTGCCAGCAGCTCGGAGGGGGGGGCCGAGCAGTACTTC; cdr3_aa: CASSSEGGAEQYF; d_call: NA; v_call: TRBV14; clone_size: once; j_call: TRBJ2-7
cdr3_nt: TGTGCCAGCAGCCTGACAGGGATTGAAAGCTCCTATAATTCACCCCTCCACTTT; cdr3_aa: CASSLTGIESSYNSPLHF; d_call: TRBD1; v_call: TRBV7-9; clone_size: once; j_call: TRBJ1-6
cdr3_nt: TGTGCCACCAGCAGTAGGGAGTTCTCGAACACTGAAGCTTTCTTT; cdr3_aa: CATSSREFSNTEAFF; d_call: NA; v_call: TRBV15; clone_size: NA; j_call: TRBJ1-1
cdr3_nt: TGTGCCATCAAAGACAGTTCCGCCCGACAGGGGCAGTACTTC; cdr3_aa: CAIKDSSARQGQYF; d_call: TRBD1; v_call: TRBV10-3; clone_size: NA; j_call: TRBJ2-7
cdr3_nt: TGTGCCAGCAGTACCGGGGGACAGTGGGAGACCCAGTACTTC; cdr3_aa: CASSTGGQWETQYF; d_call: NA; v_call: TRBV28; clone_size: NA; j_call: TRBJ2-5
cdr3_nt: TGTGCCAGCAGCGTAGGAGGGGGTCGGACTGAAGCTTTCTTT; cdr3_aa: CASSVGGGRTEAFF; d_call: NA; v_call: TRBV9; clone_size: NA; j_call: TRBJ1-1
cdr3_nt: TGTGCCAGCAGTTACCCTATAGGACTGCGTTCCTACGAGCAGTACTTC; cdr3_aa: CASSYPIGLRSYEQYF; d_call: NA; v_call: TRBV6-2/TRBV6-3; clone_size: NA; j_call: TRBJ2-7
cdr3_nt: TGTGCCAGCAGCTCGGGACTAGCGTATGAAGAGACCCAGTACTTC; cdr3_aa: CASSSGLAYEETQYF; d_call: TRBD2; v_call: TRBV5-8; clone_size: NA; j_call: TRBJ2-5
cdr3_nt: TGTGCCAGCAGCTTTGGGGCAAGTTTAGCCAAAAACATTCAGTACTTC; cdr3_aa: CASSFGASLAKNIQYF; d_call: NA; v_call: TRBV5-6; clone_size: NA; j_call: TRBJ2-4
cdr3_nt: TGTGCCAGCTCACTAACTAGCGGGGCGAACACCGGGGAGCTGTTTTTT; cdr3_aa: CASSLTSGANTGELFF; d_call: TRBD2; v_call: TRBV18; clone_size: NA; j_call: TRBJ2-2
cdr3_nt: TGTGCCAGTAGTCTCCTACTAGCGGGAGGCTACAATGAGCAGTTCTTC; cdr3_aa: CASSLLLAGGYNEQFF; d_call: TRBD2; v_call: TRBV19; clone_size: NA; j_call: TRBJ2-1
cdr3_nt: TGTGCCAGCAGTTACGGGACAGGGGGAGAGACCCAGTACTTC; cdr3_aa: CASSYGTGGETQYF; d_call: TRBD1; v_call: TRBV6-6; clone_size: NA; j_call: TRBJ2-5
cdr3_nt: TGTGCCAGCAGGTCCGGGACAGCCTCCTCTGGAAACACCATATATTTT; cdr3_aa: CASRSGTASSGNTIYF; d_call: TRBD1; v_call: TRBV2; clone_size: NA; j_call: TRBJ1-3
cdr3_nt: TGTGCCAGCAGTTTGGGGGGCTACAATGAGCAGTTCTTC; cdr3_aa: CASSLGGYNEQFF; d_call: NA; v_call: TRBV27; clone_size: NA; j_call: TRBJ2-1
cdr3_nt: TGTGCCAGCAGATTTGGACAGGCCGGGGTTTATGGCTACACCTTC; cdr3_aa: CASRFGQAGVYGYTF; d_call: TRBD1; v_call: TRBV7-8; clone_size: once; j_call: TRBJ1-2
cdr3_nt: TGTGCCTGGAGCGGACAGGGCTACGAGCAGTACTTC; cdr3_aa: CAWSGQGYEQYF; d_call: TRBD1; v_call: TRBV30; clone_size: NA; j_call: TRBJ2-7
cdr3_nt: TGCAGCGTGGAGAGGACTAGCGGTAACAATGAGCAGTTCTTC; cdr3_aa: CSVERTSGNNEQFF; d_call: TRBD2; v_call: TRBV29-1; clone_size: NA; j_call: TRBJ2-1
cdr3_nt: TGCGCCAGCAGCTGGGACAAGGCCTACGAGCAGTACTTC; cdr3_aa: CASSWDKAYEQYF; d_call: NA; v_call: TRBV5-1; clone_size: NA; j_call: TRBJ2-7
cdr3_nt: TGTGCCAGCAGCCCCCCTCCCGGGACAGGGAGTGAGACCCAGTACTTC; cdr3_aa: CASSPPPGTGSETQYF; d_call: TRBD1; v_call: TRBV9; clone_size: NA; j_call: TRBJ2-5
cdr3_nt: TGTGCCAGCAGCAAAGAAAATTATCGCCGGGCAGGGGCGCAACAAGAGACCCAGTACTTC; cdr3_aa: CASSKENYRRAGAQQETQYF; d_call: NA; v_call: TRBV21-1; clone_size: NA; j_call: TRBJ2-5
cdr3_nt: TGTGCCAGCTCACCCCCGGCCAGGGGGCCCTACGAGCAGTACTTC; cdr3_aa: CASSPPARGPYEQYF; d_call: TRBD1; v_call: TRBV18; clone_size: NA; j_call: TRBJ2-7
cdr3_nt: TGTGCCAGCAGCTCAGGACAGGGGGGGAGCACAGATACGCAGTATTTT; cdr3_aa: CASSSGQGGSTDTQYF; d_call: TRBD1; v_call: TRBV5-5; clone_size: NA; j_call: TRBJ2-3
cdr3_nt: TGTGCCAGCAGTAATGGGGGACTAGCCCACAATGAGCAGTTCTTC; cdr3_aa: CASSNGGLAHNEQFF; d_call: TRBD2; v_call: TRBV28; clone_size: NA; j_call: TRBJ2-1
cdr3_nt: TGTGCCATCGGAGGCAGCAATTCTGCACACAATGAGCAGTTCTTC; cdr3_aa: CAIGGSNSAHNEQFF; d_call: NA; v_call: TRBV10-3; clone_size: NA; j_call: TRBJ2-1
cdr3_nt: TGTGCCAGCTCACCTGGTAGCGGGAGGGCCCTAAAAGAGCAGTACTTC; cdr3_aa: CASSPGSGRALKEQYF; d_call: TRBD2; v_call: TRBV18; clone_size: NA; j_call: TRBJ2-7
cdr3_nt: TGTGCCAGCAGCTTTTCGGACACTGAAGCTTTCTTT; cdr3_aa: CASSFSDTEAFF; d_call: NA; v_call: TRBV7-2; clone_size: NA; j_call: TRBJ1-1